Presented here are 19 T cell receptor beta chains from one specimen sequenced in a study of cytomegalovirus exposure and HLA in healthy donors. The PCR was carried out with 60 Vbeta primers and 13 Jbeta primers. Measured with immunoSEQ multiplex PCR; TCRdb has only the in-frame clones, and not every one. The table has roughly 120,000 clones, around three quarters seen once; the top ten hold 3.5% to 4.5%. The material sequenced was PBMCs. These receptors originate from a man younger than 40 in good health and CMV-seropositive.

Here the CDR3 DNA reads TGTGCCAGCAGTACAGGACAGTTCTCCTACGAGCAGTACTTC. Its translation is CASSTGQFSYEQYF. The chain couples TRBV6-5 to TRBJ2-7; possibly TRBD1 for D (6 bases). Germline lookup yields CDR1 MNHEY and CDR2 SVGAGI. Trimming left V 5 bases short and J 0 bases short, with 11 bases between. CDR3 length: 14 residues.

This sequence joins TRBV14 and TRBJ2-5; the D gene is possibly TRBD1 (6 bases). TRBJ2-7 matches the DNA end more closely, so the J call is doubtful. Per germline, CDR1 SGHDN and CDR2 FVKESK. CDR3 length: 15 amino acids. This CDR3 is CASSHEQGGPYEQYF. The CDR3 nucleotides are TGTGCCAGCAGCCACGAACAGGGTGGTCCCTACGAGCAGTACTTC.

The V and J genes are TRBV5-1 and TRBJ2-7; 9 nucleotides match TRBD2. Germline lookup yields CDR1 SGHRS and CDR2 YFSETQ. The CDR3 runs to 16 residues. V trimming: 0 bases; J trimming: 3 bases; junction bases outside the gene matches: 7. The CDR3 reads CASSLGSSGGLYEQYF. In DNA, the CDR3 is TGCGCCAGCAGCTTGGGGTCCAGCGGGGGGCTCTACGAGCAGTACTTC.

The gene calls are TRBV2 and TRBJ1-5; 9 bases are a match to TRBD1. The CDR3 spans 15 residues. Germline V lookup: CDR1 SNHLY, CDR2 FYNNEI. V lost 4 bases to trimming and J lost 4 bases; unmatched junction nucleotides: 5. As DNA, the CDR3 is TGTGCCAGCAGTGTTAGGGGACAGGGTAATCAGCCCCAGCATTTT. Translated, it gives CASSVRGQGNQPQHF.

The rearrangement links TRBV7-8 to TRBJ1-2; D gene unclear. This CDR3 contains 14 residues. The ends were cut back, 0 bases at V and 4 bases at J, with 9 bases in the middle. CDR1 and CDR2 from the germline V gene are SGHVS and FQNEAQ. The CDR3 bases are TGTGCCAGCAGCTTAGCTCCGGGAATCTATGGCTACACCTTC. This codes for CASSLAPGIYGYTF.

The CDR3, as DNA: TGTGCCACCAGCAGAGAGGGGCAGTCCTACGAGCAGTACTTC. The encoded protein is CATSREGQSYEQYF. The chain couples TRBV15 to TRBJ2-7; weak D call: TRBD1 (5 bases). The CDR3 extends over 14 amino acids. With 0 bases removed from V and 1 base from J, the gap between germline ends came to 7 bases. Germline CDR1 is LNHNV and CDR2 is YYDKDF (reference sequence).

The chain joins TRBV30 to TRBJ1-6, with 7 positions matching TRBD1. The V gene end was trimmed by 1 base and the J gene end by 6 bases; junction bases not matched to a gene: 6. Germline V gene lookup returns CDR1 GTSNPN and CDR2 SVGIG (reference sequence). There are 15 residues in the CDR3. The CDR3 region has the DNA TGTGCCTGGAGTGATACGGGACAGCTTAATTCACCCCTCCACTTT. It yields the protein CAWSDTGQLNSPLHF.

The chain is built from TRBV5-1 and TRBJ2-2; D possibly corresponds to TRBD2 (5 bases). Germline V CDR1 and CDR2: SGHRS, YFSETQ. V gave up 3 bases and J gave up 0 bases, with 9 bases separating them. The length of the CDR3 is 15 residues. The DNA of the CDR3 is TGCGCCAGCAGCTCGGGGTTCGCGAACACCGGGGAGCTGTTTTTT. Translated, it gives CASSSGFANTGELFF.

Comment on this clone: Other nucleotide sequences in the sample specify the same CDR3. The chain carries TRBV12-5 and TRBJ2-1; TRBD1 matches at 9 bases. Germline CDR1 reads LGHNT; CDR2 reads FRNRAP. The CDR3 is made up of 20 amino acids. V lost 2 bases to trimming and J lost 1 base; unmatched junction nucleotides: 15. The chain's CDR3 is CASGLKGTGSISGSYNEQFF. CDR3 sequence (DNA): TGTGCTAGTGGTTTGAAGGGGACAGGGTCTATCAGTGGGTCCTACAATGAGCAGTTCTTC.

The gene calls are TRBV29-1 and TRBJ2-7, with 8 bases lining up with TRBD1. The CDR3 runs to 14 residues. V shed 7 bases, J shed 3 bases, and the junction held 11 bases outside the gene matches. CDR1 is SQVTM, CDR2 ANQGSEA, per germline. CDR3 region: CSAARTGSNYEQYF. For the CDR3, the DNA is TGCAGCGCCGCGAGGACAGGGTCGAACTACGAGCAGTACTTC.

The chain's CDR3 is CASSREGLVPVEQYF. The CDR3 nucleotides read TGTGCCAGCAGCCGAGAAGGACTAGTCCCCGTTGAGCAGTACTTC. This chain links TRBV4-2 with TRBJ2-7; TRBD2 agrees at 7 bases. Germline V gene sequence: CDR1 LGHNA, CDR2 YNFKEQ. The CDR3 length is 15 residues. J gave up 7 bases and V 4 bases, and 13 bases lay outside the gene matches.

The genes are TRBV10-3 and TRBJ2-7; a weak D match, TRBD1 (7 bases). CDR1 and CDR2 from the germline V gene are ENHRY and SYGVKD. Trimming pared 0 bases from V and 1 base from J, leaving 13 bases between. CDR3 size: 16 residues. The DNA of the CDR3 is TGTGCCATCAGTGAGTCTGGACAGGACTATTCCTACGAGCAGTACTTC. It specifies CAISESGQDYSYEQYF.

The chain links TRBV13 to TRBJ1-6; D gene unclear. V gave up 0 bases and J gave up 7 bases, with 13 bases separating them. The CDR3 sequence is 16 residues long. Looked up from germline, CDR1 is PRHDT and CDR2 is FYEKMQ (reference sequence). CDR3 DNA: TGTGCCAGCAGCTTAGGCCTTAGGGAGGAAAATTCACCCCTCCACTTT. It encodes CASSLGLREENSPLHF.

The chain couples TRBV30 to TRBJ2-7; D is undetermined. V lost 3 bases and J lost 0, with 12 bases in between. The germline gives CDR1 GTSNPN, CDR2 SVGIG (reference sequence). This CDR3 comprises 14 residues. The CDR3 DNA follows: TGTGCCTGGAGCCTAGACTGGAGCTCCTACGAGCAGTACTTC. Its translation is CAWSLDWSSYEQYF.

This chain links TRBV4-1 with TRBJ1-5; D unresolved. Between the trimmed V and J ends, which lost 0 bases and 2 bases, there was a span of 11 bases. Looked up from germline, CDR1 is MGHRA and CDR2 is YSYEKL. The CDR3 is 16 amino acids. CDR3: CASSQDWAVGNQPQHF. DNA of the CDR3: TGCGCCAGCAGCCAAGATTGGGCCGTGGGCAATCAGCCCCAGCATTTT.

The CDR3 protein is CASSSGTPYYEQYF. DNA of the CDR3: TGTGCCAGCAGCTCTGGGACTCCGTACTACGAGCAGTACTTC. The V call is TRBV7-9, the J call TRBJ2-7; TRBD2 is a possible D gene (6 bases). CDR3 length equals 14 residues. Trimming took off 4 bases at V and 3 bases at J, with 13 bases between the two ends. Per the germline V gene, CDR1 is SEHNR and CDR2 is FQNEAQ (reference sequence).

This chain connects TRBV28 to TRBJ2-5, with 7 bases matching TRBD1. In germline, CDR1 is MDHEN, CDR2 SYDVKM. The J segment lost 4 bases and the V segment lost 5 bases, leaving 4 bases of the junction unmatched. This CDR3 is built from 13 residues. The CDR3 sequence is CASSKTGLETQYF. Written as DNA, the CDR3 is TGTGCCAGCAGTAAGACAGGGTTAGAGACCCAGTACTTC.

Comments on this clone: Relative to the germline gene, one junction end is altered; a read error may explain this. Other DNA sequences in the same sample also yield this CDR3. V and J are TRBV15 and TRBJ2-6; D is uncertain. CDR3 length: 16 amino acids. Germline CDR1 LNHNV, CDR2 YYDKDF (reference sequence). In nucleotides, the CDR3 is TGTGCCACTAGCATAGACGCCGAGACTGGGGCCAACGTCCTGACTTTC. Translation gives CATSIDAETGANVLTF.

This chain joins TRBV5-1 and TRBJ2-2, with D uncertain. This CDR3 contains 14 residues. The V end lost 4 bases, the J end lost 1 base, and 8 bases lay between the germline ends. Germline V gene sequence: CDR1 SGHRS, CDR2 YFSETQ. As DNA, the CDR3 is TGCGCCAGCAGCGTTCTGCGGAACACCGGGGAGCTGTTTTTT. It translates to CASSVLRNTGELFF.